This TCR beta chain was identified during a study of regulatory T cells in long-lasting Graves disease. This CDR3 contains 16 residues. Germline CDR1 reads MNHNS; CDR2 reads SASEGT. The ends were cut back, 5 bases at V and 6 bases at J, with 22 bases in the middle. As for time point: persistent/refractory GD, antithyroid drugs over 5 years with positive TRAb. Extracted RNA from PBMCs served as the source of the TCR library. This clonotype was recorded many times. In building TCR beta libraries, iRepertoire HTBI primers were used together with Arm-PCR of CDR3 regions. How the authors handled the data: Segment identification across samples yielded around 60 TRBV and 14 TRBJ segments. Each CDR3 protein gets one entry after TCRdb re-called the multiplex PCR reads with MiXCR. It is TCRdb's table, rather than the study itself, that gives the V and J calls and clone size. Of approximately 690,000 distinct CDR3 sequences in the sample, roughly 30% are singletons; the top ten hold roughly 46%.

The chain links TRBV6-1 to TRBJ1-1; D might be TRBD1 (5 bases). The sequence was obtained from a female donor with Graves disease. The sequenced sample was peripheral blood mononuclear cells (PBMCs), obtained when the disease was refractory, from a patient treated with antithyroid drugs. Here the CDR3 DNA reads TGTGCCAGCAGTCCTCGAGGAGAGGGGAGAAGGGCTGAAGCTTTCTTT. Translating it yields CASSPRGEGRRAEAFF.